This paragraph reports one TCR beta chain. The target antigen is unknown. Peptide-pool stimulation followed by sequencing identified expanded antigen-specific CD4+ clonotypes in the ViraFEST assay. A 10-day culture period preceded the isolation of CD4+ T cells. Participants were given two doses of BNT162b2 or mRNA-1273 vaccine. Wells containing approximately 2 million PBMC each were cultured with 9 to 10 IU/ml IL-2 and about 10 ug/ml peptides. The sample belongs to a study of vaccination effects on CD4 cells after COVID-19. Study-level background: A median of 72 days separated the second dose and sampling.

Trimming cost V 3 bases and J 5 bases, with 10 bases left between them. Per the germline V gene, CDR1 is DFQATT and CDR2 is SNEGSKA (reference sequence). The CDR3 extends over 13 amino acids. TCRdb's copy holds only in-frame clones and misses some; the assay was immunoSEQ multiplex PCR. Of around 32,000 clones listed, approximately 75% are singletons. Sequences were derived from CD4+ T cells from PBMCs cultured with HCoV-229E spike peptides, sampled after COVID-19 vaccination. The rearrangement joins TRBV20-1 to TRBJ1-4; D ambiguous. This sequence was found in a human donor who received a COVID-19 vaccine. The chain's CDR3 is CSASPRINEKLFF. For the CDR3, the DNA is TGCAGTGCTAGTCCGAGGATCAATGAAAAACTGTTTTTT.